The 6 T cell receptor beta chains in this list originate from one sample, sequenced in a study of blood T cells in healthy people across ages. It was with a sample-barcoded 5' primer and a J-beta primer mix that a second PCR of about 6 to 12 cycles was run. MiXCR, applied by TCRdb to the 5' RACE reads, yields one record per CDR3 protein. The sample consists of fewer than 950,000 distinct CDR3 sequences, around half of them appearing once. Sequencing was performed on blood. Receptors were obtained from a man aged 80 or over in good health.

The chain links TRBV6-5 to TRBJ2-4; TRBD2 matches 11 bases. The DNA end is a closer match to TRBJ2-7, so the J assignment may be wrong. This CDR3 has 16 residues. The germline CDR1 and CDR2 sequences are MNHEY and SVGAGI. This CDR3 is CASSFRLAGRLDEQYF. Here the CDR3 DNA reads TGTGCCAGCAGTTTCCGACTAGCGGGGAGGTTAGACGAGCAGTACTTC.

The chain carries TRBV7-9 and TRBJ1-1; D is perhaps TRBD1 (6 bases). Germline V CDR1 and CDR2: SEHNR, FQNEAQ (reference sequence). Trimming took off 4 bases at V and 4 bases at J, with 16 bases between the two ends. CDR3 length: 15 amino acids. CDR3 sequence reads: CASSSRRGGGTEAFF. As DNA, the CDR3 is TGTGCCAGCAGCTCTCGCAGGGGCGGGGGCACTGAAGCTTTCTTT.

This chain links TRBV12-3 or TRBV12-4 with TRBJ2-1; 9 bases fit TRBD2. The CDR3 contains 15 residues. The ends lost 1 base at V and 7 bases at J; junction bases unmatched: 5. CDR3 nucleotide sequence: TGTGCCAGCAGTTTAGTGGGGACTAGCCATAATGAGCAGTTCTTC. Protein: CASSLVGTSHNEQFF.

The chain is built from TRBV5-5 and TRBJ2-7; perhaps TRBD2 as D (5 bases). V was cut by 1 base and J by 0 bases, with 14 bases left in between. From germline, CDR1 is SGHKS and CDR2 YYEKEE (reference sequence). CDR3 length: 16 amino acids. DNA for the CDR3: TGTGCCAGCAGCTTGACTAGGGCAGTAGACTCCTACGAGCAGTACTTC. Encoded protein: CASSLTRAVDSYEQYF.

The rearrangement links TRBV5-1 to TRBJ2-1; 7 bases are shared with TRBD2. The CDR3 sequence is 16 residues long. Germline CDR1 and CDR2: SGHRS and YFSETQ. The ends lost 1 base at V and 0 bases at J; junction bases unmatched: 4. DNA of the CDR3: TGCGCCAGCAGCTTGTATGGGACTAACTCCTACAATGAGCAGTTCTTC. Translating it yields CASSLYGTNSYNEQFF.

The sample holds many counts of this clonotype. The J gene is TRBJ2-6, the V gene TRBV7-2; D call uncertain. V was cut by 3 bases and J by 0 bases, with 6 bases left in between. The CDR3 length is 15 residues. CDR1 and CDR2 (germline): SGHTA, FQGNSA. Written as DNA, the CDR3 is TGTGCCAGCAGCTTTAAACTCTCTGGGGCCAACGTCCTGACTTTC. This gives the protein CASSFKLSGANVLTF.